A single sample gave rise to the 7 T cell receptor beta chains below, sequenced in a study of cytomegalovirus exposure and HLA in healthy donors. A multiplex PCR was run with 60 Vbeta primers and 13 Jbeta primers. Profiled with immunoSEQ multiplex PCR; TCRdb holds only in-frame clones, not every one. Altogether roughly 200,000 clones are present, approximately 82% being singletons, with the ten largest covering 0.55% to 0.75%. The sample consisted of PBMCs. These receptor sequences come from a man between 18 and 29 years old in good health and CMV-seronegative.

J is TRBJ2-7 and V is TRBV18; the match to TRBD2 covers 8 bases. Germline CDR1 and CDR2: KGHSH and LQKENI. The CDR3 runs 15 residues. Trimming cost V 3 bases and J 2 bases; bases outside gene matches: 6. CDR3 region: CASSPIGSGTYEQYF. In DNA, the CDR3 is TGTGCCAGCTCACCGATTGGTAGCGGGACCTACGAGCAGTACTTC.

The chain carries TRBV29-1 and TRBJ2-7, with 7 bases aligning to TRBD1. The CDR3 is 13 amino acids. Germline CDR1 SQVTM, CDR2 ANQGSEA. V was clipped by 5 bases and J by 3 bases; unmatched bases: 7. CDR3 sequence (DNA): TGCAGCGTTCGCCGACAGGGATACTACGAGCAGTACTTC. It is translated as CSVRRQGYYEQYF.

This chain links TRBV19 with TRBJ2-7, with 16 bases matching TRBD2. Germline V gene lookup returns CDR1 LNHDA and CDR2 SQIVND (reference sequence). The CDR3 contains 14 residues. V lost 10 bases to trimming and J lost 2 bases; unmatched junction nucleotides: 2. CDR3 sequence reads: CATGLAGGPYEQYF. The CDR3 nucleotides are TGTGCCACGGGACTAGCGGGAGGGCCCTACGAGCAGTACTTC.

The genes are TRBV19 and TRBJ1-1; the D gene is possibly TRBD1 (6 bases). The CDR3 length is 12 residues. V was cut by 9 bases and J by 1 base, with 9 bases left in between. Per germline, CDR1 LNHDA and CDR2 SQIVND (reference sequence). Here the CDR3 DNA reads TGTGCCAGCTTACAGGGGAACACTGAAGCTTTCTTT. Translation gives CASLQGNTEAFF.

This chain connects TRBV7-3 to TRBJ2-5; 9 nucleotides agree with TRBD1. The germline CDR1 and CDR2 sequences are SGHTA and FQGTGA. The CDR3 has 15 amino acids. J lost 1 base, V lost 2 bases, and 2 bases had no gene match. The CDR3 loop is CASSLATGGQETQYF. The CDR3, as DNA: TGTGCCAGCAGCTTAGCGACAGGGGGCCAAGAGACCCAGTACTTC.

V usage is TRBV19 and J usage is TRBJ1-1, with 7 bases that match TRBD1. Trimming cost V 3 bases and J 8 bases; bases outside gene matches: 3. The CDR3 covers 12 residues. Germline CDR1 and CDR2: LNHDA and SQIVND (reference sequence). Here the CDR3 DNA reads TGTGCCAGTAGTATCGACAGGGTGGAAGCTTTCTTT. Translation gives CASSIDRVEAFF.

A single count supports this clone. V gene TRBV28 combines with J gene TRBJ2-1; D gene uncertain. The V gene's germline CDR1 is MDHEN and CDR2 SYDVKM. The CDR3 extends over 15 amino acids. V was pared by 3 bases and J by 10 bases, with 19 bases between. The CDR3 DNA sequence: TGTGCCAGCAGTTTGGTACTCTCCCTGCGGCGGGAGCAGTTCTTC. Translated: CASSLVLSLRREQFF. Complete variable domain (other parts from reference TRBV28 and TRBJ2-1): DVKVTQSSRYLVKRTGEKVFLECVQDMDHENMFWYRQDPGLGLRLIYFSYDVKMKEKGDIPEGYSVSREKKERFSLILESASTNQTSMYLCASSLVLSLRREQFFGPGTRLTVL.